This entry lists 28 T cell receptor beta chains sequenced from one sample in a study of PD-1 blockade in classical Hodgkin lymphoma. Time point reported: cycle 4 day 1 (C4D1), after five to seven weeks of nivolumab. Each patient experienced a relapse that followed autologous stem cell transplantation, and brentuximab vedotin exposure varied. The method was immunoSEQ multiplex PCR; TCRdb's version includes in-frame clones alone and lacks a portion of them. The sample includes tens of thousands of clones, around 80% of them seen just once. This sample comprised peripheral blood mononuclear cells (PBMCs), obtained before the fourth cycle of nivolumab. The receptors here all came from a human donor with classical Hodgkin lymphoma.

V usage is TRBV5-5 and J usage is TRBJ2-7; the D gene is possibly TRBD1 (5 bases). Per the germline V gene, CDR1 is SGHKS and CDR2 is YYEKEE (reference sequence). V shed 4 bases and J shed 2 bases, with 16 bases lying between them. The CDR3 covers 15 residues. Here the CDR3 reads CASSGIVTVTYEQYF. For the CDR3, the DNA is TGTGCCAGCAGCGGGATTGTGACAGTGACCTACGAGCAGTACTTC.

In this sample, this clone turned up a few times. The V and J genes are TRBV4-2 and TRBJ2-1; 11 nucleotides line up with TRBD2. After removal of 4 bases from V and 5 bases from J, the junction contained 7 bases not matched to a gene. CDR1 LGHNA and CDR2 YNFKEQ come from the germline V gene. The CDR3 is made up of 16 amino acids. CDR3 nucleotide sequence: TGTGCCAGCAGCCCCCATAGCGGGGGGGCGGACAATGAGCAGTTCTTC. Amino acid sequence: CASSPHSGGADNEQFF.

The V gene is TRBV2, the J gene TRBJ1-4; D call uncertain. Germline CDR1 is SNHLY and CDR2 is FYNNEI. This CDR3 comprises 13 residues. V lost 7 bases and J lost 8, with 14 bases in between. CDR3 in amino acids: CASMWTGVEKLFF. The CDR3 coding sequence is TGTGCCAGCATGTGGACGGGTGTCGAAAAACTGTTTTTT.

V gene TRBV4-1 combines with J gene TRBJ1-5; 8 bases are shared with TRBD1. The CDR3 is 16 residues long. CDR1 and CDR2 from the germline V gene are MGHRA and YSYEKL. V shed 6 bases, J shed 3 bases, and the junction held 10 bases outside the gene matches. The CDR3 protein is CASSLRQGLNNQPQHF. The CDR3 DNA reads as TGCGCCAGCAGTCTAAGACAGGGGTTGAACAATCAGCCCCAGCATTTT.

This chain connects TRBV14 to TRBJ1-6; possibly TRBD1 for D (6 bases). The CDR3 has 12 amino acids. The germline gives CDR1 SGHDN, CDR2 FVKESK. The V gene lost 10 bases and the J gene lost 12 bases, with 16 bases spanning the gap. The CDR3 spells CATRGIRGPLHF. CDR3 sequence (DNA): TGTGCCACCAGGGGTATCCGCGGACCCCTCCACTTT.

The rearrangement links TRBV5-1 to TRBJ2-3; D gene uncertain. In germline, CDR1 is SGHRS, CDR2 YFSETQ. CDR3 length: 13 residues. V was trimmed by 5 bases and J by 3 bases, leaving 10 bases between them. In DNA, the CDR3 is TGCGCCAGCAGTCCCTATCGAACAGATACGCAGTATTTT. It encodes CASSPYRTDTQYF.

The J gene is TRBJ2-7, the V gene TRBV7-9, with D uncertain. This CDR3 has 11 amino acids. V lost 4 bases, J lost 9 bases, and 10 bases lay in between. Germline CDR1 SEHNR, CDR2 FQNEAQ (reference sequence). CDR3 DNA: TGTGCCAGCAGCTCGGCCCAAGGGCAGTACTTC. Residues: CASSSAQGQYF.

Worth noting for this clone: Other DNA sequences in this sample translate to the same CDR3. The chain carries TRBV27 and TRBJ2-3; 7 bases are a match to TRBD1. This CDR3 spans 14 amino acids. From germline, CDR1 is MNHEY and CDR2 SMNVEV (reference sequence). V gave up 5 bases and J gave up 1 base; unmatched junction bases: 3. The CDR3: CASSTRGRTDTQYF. In DNA form, the CDR3 reads TGTGCCAGCAGTACGAGGGGGCGCACAGATACGCAGTATTTT.

V usage is TRBV7-9 and J usage is TRBJ1-3; D unresolved. Trimming shortened V by 1 base and J by 0 bases, and 19 bases separated the two germline ends. From germline, CDR1 is SEHNR and CDR2 FQNEAQ (reference sequence). The CDR3 has 19 amino acids. CDR3 bases: TGTGCCAGCAGCTTAGGTGTAATTGGGTTCTCCTCCTCTGGAAACACCATATATTTT. This translates into CASSLGVIGFSSSGNTIYF.

This clone was observed a few times. The chain employs TRBV7-8 and TRBJ1-2, with D tentatively TRBD1 (6 bases). Germline values: CDR1 SGHVS, CDR2 FQNEAQ. The CDR3 is 15 residues long. Trimming stripped 5 bases from V and 4 bases from J, with 17 bases between. The CDR3 region is CASSTTGQSSYGYTF. The CDR3 bases are TGTGCCAGCAGCACTACGGGACAATCCTCCTATGGCTACACCTTC.

J is TRBJ2-3 and V is TRBV10-3; the match to TRBD1 covers 7 bases. Trimming at V came to 10 bases and at J to 0 bases, leaving 1 base not matched to a gene. The CDR3 loop spans 12 amino acids. Germline V lookup: CDR1 ENHRY, CDR2 SYGVKD. The CDR3 sequence: CATGQSTDTQYF. The CDR3 nucleotides read TGTGCCACGGGACAGAGCACAGATACGCAGTATTTT.

The chain uses TRBV7-9 and TRBJ1-1, with D possibly TRBD1 on 5 matching bases. This CDR3 region has 15 residues. The germline gives CDR1 SEHNR, CDR2 FQNEAQ (reference sequence). With 7 bases removed from V and 0 bases from J, the gap between germline ends came to 15 bases. CDR3 coding DNA: TGTGCCAGCATCGGGACGGACTACATGAACACTGAAGCTTTCTTT. It is translated as CASIGTDYMNTEAFF. Supplemented by reference TRBV7-9 and TRBJ1-1, the full variable domain reads DTGVSQNPRHKITKRGQNVTFRCDPISEHNRLYWYRQTLGQGPEFLTYFQNEAQLEKSRLLSDRFSAERPKGSFSTLEIQRTEQGDSAMYLCASIGTDYMNTEAFFGQGTRLTVV.

This clone was seen just once. The chain is built from TRBV7-9 and TRBJ2-7, with D hard to call. The germline CDR1 and CDR2 sequences are SEHNR and FQNEAQ (reference sequence). This CDR3 contains 11 residues. The V and J ends lost 5 bases and 6 bases respectively, with 8 bases between them. This chain's CDR3 is CASSTLAEQYF. The CDR3 DNA reads TGTGCCAGCAGCACACTCGCCGAGCAGTACTTC.

The rearrangement links TRBV7-2 to TRBJ1-1, with D tentatively TRBD1 (6 bases). CDR1 is SGHTA and CDR2 is FQGNSA in the germline V gene. V was pared by 8 bases and J by 4 bases, with 20 bases between. The CDR3 consists of 15 residues. The CDR3 spells CASDPWGAEGTEAFF. As DNA, the CDR3 is TGTGCCAGCGATCCATGGGGGGCTGAGGGCACTGAAGCTTTCTTT.

This rearrangement joins TRBV6-4 to TRBJ2-1; D is possibly TRBD1 or TRBD2 (5 bases each). Trimming shortened V by 8 bases and J by 5 bases, and 16 bases separated the two germline ends. The germline V gene encodes CDR1 MRHNA and CDR2 SNTAGT. This CDR3 region has 14 residues. CDR3 DNA: TGTGCCAGCGCTGCCGGGACCGAGGACAATGAGCAGTTCTTC. Translation: CASAAGTEDNEQFF.

The genes are TRBV5-1 and TRBJ2-2; 9 positions match TRBD1. The V and J ends lost 7 bases and 2 bases, in that order; junction bases with no gene match: 9. The CDR3 sequence is 16 residues long. The V gene's germline CDR1 is SGHRS and CDR2 YFSETQ. The CDR3 loop is CASQAGQGPNTGELFF. The CDR3 coding sequence is TGCGCCAGCCAGGCGGGACAGGGACCAAACACCGGGGAGCTGTTTTTT.

The V and J genes are TRBV5-1 and TRBJ1-1, with D perhaps TRBD1 (6 bases). The V end lost 0 bases, the J end lost 9 bases, and 12 bases lay between the germline ends. The CDR3 runs to 13 residues. CDR1 SGHRS and CDR2 YFSETQ come from the germline V gene. CDR3 DNA: TGCGCCAGCAGCTTGGGTGAACAGGGTAAAGCTTTCTTT. It yields the protein CASSLGEQGKAFF.

The chain employs TRBV6-6 and TRBJ2-7; tentative D call: TRBD1 (6 bases). Germline V gene data show CDR1 as MNHNY and CDR2 as SVGAGI (reference sequence). The CDR3 has 14 residues. V dropped 7 bases and J dropped 1 base, with 14 bases sitting between them. The CDR3 DNA reads as TGTGCCAGCACCGAGACAGGAGTATCCTACGAGCAGTACTTC. It codes for CASTETGVSYEQYF.

The chain employs TRBV25-1 and TRBJ1-4; 8 positions match TRBD1. CDR1 MGHDK and CDR2 SYGVNS come from the germline V gene. The CDR3 is 15 amino acids. V lost 3 bases, J lost 3 bases, and 3 bases stayed unmatched. The CDR3 reads CASSEQGAANEKLFF. CDR3 DNA sequence: TGTGCCAGCAGTGAGCAGGGGGCCGCTAATGAAAAACTGTTTTTT. Complete variable domain (other parts from reference TRBV25-1 and TRBJ1-4): EADIYQTPRYLVIGTGKKITLECSQTMGHDKMYWYQQDPGMELHLIHYSYGVNSTEKGDLSSESTVSRIRTEHFPLTLESARPSHTSQYLCASSEQGAANEKLFFGSGTQLSVL.

The rearrangement links TRBV10-3 to TRBJ2-5; D not resolved. Germline V gene sequence: CDR1 ENHRY, CDR2 SYGVKD. The CDR3 loop spans 12 amino acids. V lost 3 bases, J lost 5 bases, and 7 bases lay in between. DNA for the CDR3: TGTGCCATCAGTGAACCTAGGGAGACCCAGTACTTC. The encoded protein is CAISEPRETQYF.

The V call is TRBV7-2, the J call TRBJ2-1; possible D gene TRBD2, 5 bases. CDR3 length: 16 residues. The germline V and J ends were trimmed by 0 bases and 1 base, with 10 bases remaining between them. CDR1 SGHTA and CDR2 FQGNSA come from the germline V gene. CDR3 nucleotide sequence: TGTGCCAGCAGCTTAGCGCCGTCGGGGTCCTACAATGAGCAGTTCTTC. It yields the protein CASSLAPSGSYNEQFF. Looking up the rest from reference TRBV7-2 and TRBJ2-1 gives the full variable domain: GAGVSQSPSNKVTEKGKDVELRCDPISGHTALYWYRQSLGQGLEFLIYFQGNSAPDKSGLPSDRFSAERTGGSVSTLTIQRTQQEDSAVYLCASSLAPSGSYNEQFFGPGTRLTVL.

Worth noting for this clone: A junction end diverges from the germline sequence, so it may reflect a read error. The V gene is TRBV7-7, the J gene TRBJ2-7; a possible D gene is TRBD2 (6 bases). The CDR3 totals 15 residues. Germline loops: CDR1 SSHAT, CDR2 FNYEAQ (reference sequence). The CDR3 DNA reads TGTGCTAGCAGCCCCGGGACTTCAAACTTCTACGAGCAGTACTTC. Translating it yields CASSPGTSNFYEQYF. The full variable domain, completed using reference TRBV7-7 and TRBJ2-7, is GAGVSQSPRYKVTKRGQDVTLRCDPISSHATLYWYQQALGQGPEFLTYFNYEAQPDKSGLPSDRFSAERPEGSISTLTIQRTEQRDSAMYRCASSPGTSNFYEQYFGPGTRLTVT.

The chain is built from TRBV19 and TRBJ2-2; TRBD2 matches 8 bases. With 7 bases clipped from V and 3 bases from J, the junction kept 4 bases outside the gene matches. CDR1 is LNHDA and CDR2 is SQIVND in the germline V gene (reference sequence). The CDR3 is 14 residues long. In nucleotides, the CDR3 is TGTGCCAGTAATCCGCGGGGGGACACCGGGGAGCTGTTTTTT. Translated, it gives CASNPRGDTGELFF.

V and J are TRBV5-6 and TRBJ2-3; TRBD2 matches 9 bases. V was pared by 0 bases and J by 5 bases, with 4 bases of the junction left unmatched. Germline CDR1 is SGHDT and CDR2 is YYEEEE. The CDR3 extends over 15 amino acids. The CDR3 nucleotides are TGTGCCAGCAGCTTGGACCAGCGGGGGGTAGATACGCAGTATTTT. Its translation: CASSLDQRGVDTQYF.

This clone was detected once. The J gene is TRBJ2-3, the V gene TRBV28, with D possibly TRBD2 on 6 matching bases. CDR3 length: 14 amino acids. Germline V CDR1 and CDR2: MDHEN, SYDVKM. The V gene lost 3 bases and the J gene lost 1 base, with 8 bases spanning the gap. The CDR3 bases are TGTGCCAGCAGTTTTATAGCGGGCACAGATACGCAGTATTTT. Protein: CASSFIAGTDTQYF.

This clone occurred a few times. V is TRBV4-3 and J is TRBJ1-2, with D tentatively TRBD1 (6 bases). The germline gives CDR1 LGHNA, CDR2 YSLEER. The germline V and J ends were trimmed by 0 bases and 8 bases, with 16 bases remaining between them. CDR3 length equals 15 residues. Here the CDR3 DNA reads TGCGCCAGCAGCCAAGATCTCGGGGGCTATCTCGGCTACACCTTC. Amino acid sequence: CASSQDLGGYLGYTF.

This rearrangement joins TRBV5-6 to TRBJ1-6; 8 bases agree with TRBD1. J was trimmed by 10 bases and V by 2 bases; bases with no gene match: 17. CDR3 length: 18 residues. Germline V gene data show CDR1 as SGHDT and CDR2 as YYEEEE. The CDR3 nucleotides read TGTGCCAGCAGCTTCGGGAACAGGGGGGCCCTCCGCCTATCACCCCTCCACTTT. This gives the protein CASSFGNRGALRLSPLHF. Looking up the rest from reference TRBV5-6 and TRBJ1-6 gives the full variable domain: DAGVTQSPTHLIKTRGQQVTLRCSPKSGHDTVSWYQQALGQGPQFIFQYYEEEERQRGNFPDRFSGHQFPNYSSELNVNALLLGDSALYLCASSFGNRGALRLSPLHFGNGTRLTVT.

The rearrangement links TRBV6-4 to TRBJ2-1; D is ambiguous. The CDR3 extends over 11 amino acids. Per the germline V gene, CDR1 is MRHNA and CDR2 is SNTAGT. Trimming removed 3 bases at V and 13 bases at J, with 10 bases between. CDR3 in amino acids: CASSEGPTQFF. Here the CDR3 DNA reads TGTGCCAGCAGTGAAGGACCGACCCAGTTCTTC.